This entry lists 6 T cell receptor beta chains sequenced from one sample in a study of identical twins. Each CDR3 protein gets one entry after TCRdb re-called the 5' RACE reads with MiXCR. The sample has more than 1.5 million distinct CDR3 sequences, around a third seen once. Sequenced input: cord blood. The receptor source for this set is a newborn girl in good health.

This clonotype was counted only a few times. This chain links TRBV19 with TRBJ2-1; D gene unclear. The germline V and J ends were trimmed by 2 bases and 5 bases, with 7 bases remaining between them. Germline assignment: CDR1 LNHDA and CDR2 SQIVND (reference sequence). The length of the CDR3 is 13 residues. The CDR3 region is CASSIRSHNEQFF. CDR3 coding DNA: TGTGCCAGTAGTATACGGAGTCACAATGAGCAGTTCTTC.

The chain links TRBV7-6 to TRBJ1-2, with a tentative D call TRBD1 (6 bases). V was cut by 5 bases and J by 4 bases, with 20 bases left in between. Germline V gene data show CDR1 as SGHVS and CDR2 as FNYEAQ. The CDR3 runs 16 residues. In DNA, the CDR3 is TGTGCCAGCAGCCCCACAGGGTTGGGTACTAGCTATGGCTACACCTTC. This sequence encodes CASSPTGLGTSYGYTF.

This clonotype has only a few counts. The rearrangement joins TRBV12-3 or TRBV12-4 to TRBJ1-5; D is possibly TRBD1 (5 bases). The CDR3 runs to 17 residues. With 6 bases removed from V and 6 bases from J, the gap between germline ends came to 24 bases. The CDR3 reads CASSRAAFWARGQPQHF. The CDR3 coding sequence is TGTGCCAGCAGCCGGGCCGCGTTCTGGGCTAGGGGTCAGCCCCAGCATTTT.

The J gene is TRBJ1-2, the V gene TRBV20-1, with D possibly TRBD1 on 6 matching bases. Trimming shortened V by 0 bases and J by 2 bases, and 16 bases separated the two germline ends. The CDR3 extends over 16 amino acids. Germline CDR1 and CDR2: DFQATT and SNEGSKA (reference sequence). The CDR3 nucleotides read TGCAGTGCTAGAGATGGCAGACAGGCCCGAAACTATGGCTACACCTTC. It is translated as CSARDGRQARNYGYTF.

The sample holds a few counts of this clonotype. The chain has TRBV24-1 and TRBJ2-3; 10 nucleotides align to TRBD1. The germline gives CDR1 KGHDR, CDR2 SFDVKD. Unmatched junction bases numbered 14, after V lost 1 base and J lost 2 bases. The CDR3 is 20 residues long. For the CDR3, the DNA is TGTGCCACCAGTGATTTTAAGGGACAGGGGTCTCTCTTTCCCACAGATACGCAGTATTTT. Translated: CATSDFKGQGSLFPTDTQYF.

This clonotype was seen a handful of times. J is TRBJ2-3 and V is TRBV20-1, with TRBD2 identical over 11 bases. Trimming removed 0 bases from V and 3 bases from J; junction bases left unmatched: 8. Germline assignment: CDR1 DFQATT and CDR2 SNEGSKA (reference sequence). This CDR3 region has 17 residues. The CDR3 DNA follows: TGCAGTGCTAGAGATATCCGACTAGCGGGACCGACAGATACGCAGTATTTT. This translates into CSARDIRLAGPTDTQYF.